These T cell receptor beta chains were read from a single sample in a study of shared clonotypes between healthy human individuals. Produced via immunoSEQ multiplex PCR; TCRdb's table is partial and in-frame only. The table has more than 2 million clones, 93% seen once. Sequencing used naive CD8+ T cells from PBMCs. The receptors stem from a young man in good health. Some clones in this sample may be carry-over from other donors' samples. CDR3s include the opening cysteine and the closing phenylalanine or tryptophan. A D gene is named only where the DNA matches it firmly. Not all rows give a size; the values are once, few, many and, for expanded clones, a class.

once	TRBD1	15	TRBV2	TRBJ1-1	CASKAGGRWNTEAFF	TGTGCCAGCAAAGCAGGGGGTCGGTGGAACACTGAAGCTTTCTTT
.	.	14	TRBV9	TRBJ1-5	CASSVGEGNQPQHF	TGTGCCAGCAGCGTAGGGGAGGGCAATCAGCCCCAGCATTTT
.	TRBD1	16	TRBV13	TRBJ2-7	CASSPLGGSRPYEQYF	TGTGCCAGCAGCCCCCTAGGGGGCTCTAGGCCCTACGAGCAGTACTTC
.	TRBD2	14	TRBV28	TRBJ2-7	CASSLTGGTYEQYF	TGTGCCAGCAGTTTAACGGGAGGTACCTACGAGCAGTACTTC
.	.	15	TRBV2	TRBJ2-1	CASSGRGIGHNEQFF	TGTGCCAGCAGTGGAAGGGGGATCGGACACAATGAGCAGTTCTTC
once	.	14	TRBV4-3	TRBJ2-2	CASSQVGGSGELFF	TGCGCCAGCAGTCAAGTAGGGGGTTCCGGGGAGCTGTTTTTT
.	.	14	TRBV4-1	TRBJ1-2	CASSQDRQFYGYTF	TGCGCCAGCAGCCAAGATCGCCAGTTCTATGGCTACACCTTC
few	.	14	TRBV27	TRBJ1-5	CASSLEGGNQPQHF	TGTGCCAGCAGTTTAGAGGGGGGGAATCAGCCCCAGCATTTT
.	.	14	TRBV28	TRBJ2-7	CASRGAGEPYEQYF	TGTGCCAGCAGGGGGGCAGGAGAGCCCTACGAGCAGTACTTC
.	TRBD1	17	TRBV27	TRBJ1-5	CASSPGTGVYSNQPQHF	TGTGCCAGCAGCCCCGGGACAGGGGTATATAGCAATCAGCCCCAGCATTTT
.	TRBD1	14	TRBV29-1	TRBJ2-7	CSVDGTGGPYEQYF	TGCAGCGTTGATGGGACAGGGGGTCCCTACGAGCAGTACTTC
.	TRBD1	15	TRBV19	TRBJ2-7	CASSMGQGNIYEQYF	TGTGCCAGTAGTATGGGACAGGGGAATATCTACGAGCAGTACTTC
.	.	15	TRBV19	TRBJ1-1	CASSIPPTGNTEAFF	TGTGCCAGTAGTATCCCCCCGACGGGGAACACTGAAGCTTTCTTT
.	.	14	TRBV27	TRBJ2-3	CASSLSGGTDTQYF	TGTGCCAGCAGTTTGTCAGGCGGCACAGATACGCAGTATTTT
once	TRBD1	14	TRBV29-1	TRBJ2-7	CSVGRGRPTYEQYF	TGCAGCGTTGGCAGGGGGCGACCAACCTACGAGCAGTACTTC
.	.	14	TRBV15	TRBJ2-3	CATSRQGFTDTQYF	TGTGCCACCAGCAGACAGGGGTTCACAGATACGCAGTATTTT